These 31 T cell receptor beta chains were all obtained from the same sample, sequenced in a study of blood T cell repertoires in COVID-19. Profiling relied on immunoSEQ multiplex PCR, and the TCRdb table lists in-frame clones only, not all of them. The table has around 430,000 clones, 85% to 90% seen once. Sequenced material: PBMCs or T cells enriched from blood (not recorded which). All receptors come from a woman aged 50 to 65 who had recovered from COVID-19.

The J gene is TRBJ1-1, the V gene TRBV7-3; D not certain. The length of the CDR3 is 14 residues. Germline V gene sequence: CDR1 SGHTA, CDR2 FQGTGA. The ends were cut back, 3 bases at V and 1 base at J, with 9 bases in the middle. DNA of the CDR3: TGTGCCAGCAGCTTTTTACCCGGGAACACTGAAGCTTTCTTT. This gives the protein CASSFLPGNTEAFF.

This clone was detected once. The J gene is TRBJ2-3, the V gene TRBV2, with 13 bases that match TRBD2. Germline V lookup: CDR1 SNHLY, CDR2 FYNNEI. The CDR3 covers 16 residues. V dropped 6 bases and J dropped 3; count of bases not matched to a gene: 6. The CDR3 sequence: CASRGWTSGGTDTQYF. CDR3 DNA: TGTGCCAGCAGGGGTTGGACTAGCGGGGGTACAGATACGCAGTATTTT.

The genes are TRBV9 and TRBJ2-1, with D possibly being TRBD1 (6 bases). Trimming removed 0 bases from V and 7 bases from J, with 8 bases in between. Germline CDR1 and CDR2: SGDLS and YYNGEE. The CDR3 loop spans 13 amino acids. The CDR3 is CASSVGQENEQFF. The CDR3 coding sequence is TGTGCCAGCAGCGTAGGACAGGAAAATGAGCAGTTCTTC.

The chain combines TRBV7-2 with TRBJ2-1; 8 positions match TRBD2. V dropped 11 bases and J dropped 8; count of bases not matched to a gene: 11. The CDR3 loop spans 13 amino acids. CDR1 and CDR2 (germline): SGHTA, FQGNSA. This chain's CDR3 is CAAGRLASDEQFF. The CDR3 DNA reads as TGTGCCGCCGGGAGACTAGCGAGCGATGAGCAGTTCTTC.

CDR3 amino acids: CASSLQDRGSDEQYF. The CDR3 nucleotides are TGCGCCAGCAGCTTGCAAGACAGGGGGTCCGACGAGCAGTACTTC. The J gene is TRBJ2-7, the V gene TRBV5-1, with 9 bases matching TRBD1. The ends lost 1 base at V and 5 bases at J; junction bases unmatched: 7. The CDR3 runs to 15 residues. In germline, CDR1 is SGHRS, CDR2 YFSETQ. Full variable domain (rest looked up from reference TRBV5-1 and TRBJ2-7): KAGVTQTPRYLIKTRGQQVTLSCSPISGHRSVSWYQQTPGQGLQFLFEYFSETQRNKGNFPGRFSGRQFSNSRSEMNVSTLELGDSALYLCASSLQDRGSDEQYFGPGTRLTVT.

In this sample, this clone turned up once. The chain joins TRBV12-5 to TRBJ2-2; TRBD2 matches at 8 bases. Germline CDR1 reads LGHNT; CDR2 reads FRNRAP. The CDR3 runs 17 residues. V lost 0 bases to trimming and J lost 3 bases; unmatched junction nucleotides: 6. This chain's CDR3 is CASGLVPRGGHTGELFF. The CDR3 DNA follows: TGTGCTAGTGGTTTGGTTCCTCGGGGGGGCCACACCGGGGAGCTGTTTTTT.

The V gene is TRBV29-1, the J gene TRBJ1-6, with 8 bases identical to TRBD1. The V gene end was trimmed by 1 base and the J gene end by 0 bases; junction bases not matched to a gene: 5. Germline values: CDR1 SQVTM, CDR2 ANQGSEA. The CDR3 has 17 residues. CDR3 DNA sequence: TGCAGCGTTGAAGGGACAGGGTTGAGCTCCTATAATTCACCCCTCCACTTT. It specifies CSVEGTGLSSYNSPLHF.

This clone was observed a handful of times. The chain couples TRBV7-8 to TRBJ2-1; D ambiguous. Germline V gene lookup returns CDR1 SGHVS and CDR2 FQNEAQ. CDR3 length: 13 amino acids. V was clipped by 0 bases and J by 9 bases, with 9 bases between them. CDR3 coding DNA: TGTGCCAGCAGCTTAGCCGGAGTCGGTGAGCAGTTCTTC. It is translated as CASSLAGVGEQFF.

V gene TRBV19 combines with J gene TRBJ1-5; D might be TRBD1 (5 bases). Germline CDR1 is LNHDA and CDR2 is SQIVND (reference sequence). V dropped 5 bases and J dropped 2 bases, with 19 bases sitting between them. The length of the CDR3 is 17 residues. The CDR3 region has the DNA TGTGCCAGTAGTGGACGTCCGGGGGTTAATGGCAATCAGCCCCAGCATTTT. It translates to CASSGRPGVNGNQPQHF.

The CDR3 loop reads CAPGGVATTYNEQFF. Written as DNA, the CDR3 is TGTGCCCCCGGGGGGGTTGCCACGACCTACAATGAGCAGTTCTTC. The V and J genes are TRBV2 and TRBJ2-1; 8 bases fit TRBD2. This CDR3 contains 15 residues. The V segment lost 11 bases and the J segment 2 bases; nucleotides outside the gene matches: 11. Germline V gene lookup returns CDR1 SNHLY and CDR2 FYNNEI.

J is TRBJ1-2 and V is TRBV30; 11 nucleotides agree with TRBD1. Trimming at V came to 5 bases and at J to 7 bases, leaving 3 bases not matched to a gene. Germline V gene data show CDR1 as GTSNPN and CDR2 as SVGIG (reference sequence). The CDR3 is 12 amino acids. In DNA form, the CDR3 reads TGTGCCTGGGGGACAGGGGGTCTTGGCTACACCTTC. Amino acids: CAWGTGGLGYTF.

The gene calls are TRBV7-9 and TRBJ1-1, with D hard to call. CDR3 size: 13 residues. CDR1 is SEHNR and CDR2 is FQNEAQ in the germline V gene (reference sequence). V was cut by 5 bases and J by 7 bases, with 14 bases left in between. CDR3 nucleotide sequence: TGTGCCAGCAGCCAAAGCCTTAAGCTTGAAGCTTTCTTT. It specifies CASSQSLKLEAFF.

The CDR3 DNA is TGTGCCATCAGTGAGGACAGGGGGGTCACTGAAGCTTTCTTT. This encodes CAISEDRGVTEAFF. This chain joins TRBV10-3 and TRBJ1-1, with 9 bases identical to TRBD1. There are 14 residues in the CDR3. CDR1 ENHRY and CDR2 SYGVKD come from the germline V gene. The J segment lost 4 bases and the V segment lost 2 bases, leaving 2 bases of the junction unmatched.

The chain carries TRBV10-3 and TRBJ2-1, with 9 bases matching TRBD2. With 10 bases clipped from V and 10 bases from J, the junction kept 14 bases outside the gene matches. Germline V gene lookup returns CDR1 ENHRY and CDR2 SYGVKD. This CDR3 has 14 amino acids. The CDR3, as DNA: TGTGCCAGTAGGCAGTCCGGGACTAGCAGAGAGCAGTTCTTC. This sequence encodes CASRQSGTSREQFF.

This clone was counted a few times. The genes are TRBV28 and TRBJ1-3, with a possible D match to TRBD1 (6 bases). The germline gives CDR1 MDHEN, CDR2 SYDVKM. CDR3 length: 16 amino acids. V gave up 7 bases and J gave up 4 bases, with 20 bases separating them. The CDR3, as DNA: TGTGCCAGCAACGGTGGGGGAAGGGGGTTCGGAAACACCATATATTTT. Translating gives CASNGGGRGFGNTIYF.

V and J are TRBV12-3 or TRBV12-4 and TRBJ1-2; D remains unclear. The CDR3 extends over 13 amino acids. V was shortened by 4 bases and J by 8 bases, with 14 bases between the two germline ends. CDR3 in DNA: TGTGCCAGCAGTTCCTCCTTAGCTGCGGGCTACACCTTC. It specifies CASSSSLAAGYTF.

The V gene is TRBV4-1, the J gene TRBJ1-1, with D uncertain. Germline loops: CDR1 MGHRA, CDR2 YSYEKL. This CDR3 is built from 16 residues. The V and J ends lost 3 bases and 1 base respectively, with 15 bases between them. The CDR3 sequence is CASSHLSLDKNTEAFF. CDR3 DNA sequence: TGCGCCAGCAGCCACCTCTCCCTCGACAAGAACACTGAAGCTTTCTTT.

The rearrangement links TRBV28 to TRBJ2-2; 7 bases align to TRBD1. V trimming: 7 bases; J trimming: 5 bases; junction bases outside the gene matches: 10. The germline gives CDR1 MDHEN, CDR2 SYDVKM. CDR3 size: 15 residues. The CDR3, as DNA: TGTGCCAGCACCGTCGACAGGGTTGGGACCGGGGAGCTGTTTTTT. Protein: CASTVDRVGTGELFF. Variable domain in full (rest from reference TRBV28 and TRBJ2-2): DVKVTQSSRYLVKRTGEKVFLECVQDMDHENMFWYRQDPGLGLRLIYFSYDVKMKEKGDIPEGYSVSREKKERFSLILESASTNQTSMYLCASTVDRVGTGELFFGEGSRLTVL.

This clone was detected a few times. The V and J genes are TRBV29-1 and TRBJ1-1; D gene uncertain. Trimming shortened V by 3 bases and J by 1 base, and 6 bases separated the two germline ends. CDR3 length equals 12 residues. Germline loops: CDR1 SQVTM, CDR2 ANQGSEA. In DNA form, the CDR3 reads TGCAGCGTTGATGCCGGGAACACTGAAGCTTTCTTT. It translates to CSVDAGNTEAFF.

This clone was counted once. This chain joins TRBV7-2 and TRBJ1-5, with no clear D. V gave up 2 bases and J gave up 6 bases, with 8 bases separating them. The V gene's germline CDR1 is SGHTA and CDR2 FQGNSA. The CDR3 spans 13 residues. The CDR3 loop reads CASSLLRSQPQHF. CDR3 nucleotides: TGTGCCAGCAGCTTACTGAGGAGTCAGCCCCAGCATTTT.

The rearrangement uses TRBV7-2 and TRBJ2-1; D is possibly TRBD1 (6 bases). The V end lost 5 bases, the J end lost 2 bases, and 16 bases lay between the germline ends. Germline V gene lookup returns CDR1 SGHTA and CDR2 FQGNSA. The CDR3 loop spans 16 amino acids. The CDR3 spells CASSLVGAATYNEQFF. In nucleotides, the CDR3 is TGTGCCAGCAGCCTGGTGGGGGCGGCAACCTACAATGAGCAGTTCTTC.

The count of this clone is one. V usage is TRBV5-1 and J usage is TRBJ2-1, with 7 positions matching TRBD1. CDR1 is SGHRS and CDR2 is YFSETQ in the germline V gene. V gave up 4 bases and J gave up 5 bases; unmatched junction bases: 9. The CDR3 has 15 residues. The CDR3 coding sequence is TGCGCCAGCAGCACCCGGACAGGTGGAAACAATGAGCAGTTCTTC. It encodes CASSTRTGGNNEQFF.

The chain employs TRBV30 and TRBJ2-7; a weak D match, TRBD1 (5 bases). V was clipped by 3 bases and J by 4 bases, with 13 bases between them. The CDR3 consists of 13 residues. Germline V gives CDR1 GTSNPN, CDR2 SVGIG (reference sequence). CDR3 protein: CAWRAQGIYEQYF. For the CDR3, the DNA is TGTGCCTGGAGGGCCCAGGGAATATACGAGCAGTACTTC.

V and J are TRBV5-6 and TRBJ1-6; D is possibly TRBD1 (5 bases). This CDR3 is 15 amino acids long. Trimming removed 5 bases from V and 9 bases from J, with 18 bases in between. In germline, CDR1 is SGHDT, CDR2 YYEEEE. In DNA form, the CDR3 reads TGTGCCAGCAGTGCCCGGGGAGGGGCTGTTTCACCCCTCCACTTT. It codes for CASSARGGAVSPLHF.

The chain couples TRBV24-1 to TRBJ1-5; no reliable D call. The V gene's germline CDR1 is KGHDR and CDR2 SFDVKD. Trimming removed 0 bases from V and 0 bases from J, with 11 bases in between. The CDR3 totals 17 residues. In DNA form, the CDR3 reads TGTGCCACCAGTGATTTGGATCCCGGGAATAGCAATCAGCCCCAGCATTTT. Protein sequence: CATSDLDPGNSNQPQHF.

This clone was seen only a few times. An end of the junction does not agree with germline; a read error may underlie this. The gene calls are TRBV6-1 and TRBJ1-1; 8 nucleotides agree with TRBD1. The CDR3 has 11 residues. The V gene's germline CDR1 is MNHNS and CDR2 SASEGT. CDR3 sequence (DNA): TGTGCCAGCAGAGAAGGACAGGGCGCTTTCTTT. Translating gives CASREGQGAFF.

This chain connects TRBV9 to TRBJ2-7; D possibly corresponds to TRBD2 (7 bases). CDR1 and CDR2 from the germline V gene are SGDLS and YYNGEE. This CDR3 has 14 amino acids. Between the trimmed V and J ends, which lost 4 bases and 2 bases, there was a span of 13 bases. CDR3 in amino acids: CASSQGGGTYEQYF. The CDR3 region has the DNA TGTGCCAGCAGCCAGGGAGGGGGAACCTACGAGCAGTACTTC.

The chain combines TRBV3-1 (or the pseudogene TRBV3-2) with TRBJ1-3; D unresolved. Germline lookup yields CDR1 LGHDT and CDR2 YNNKEL (reference sequence). The CDR3 sequence is 11 residues long. Trimming removed 10 bases from V and 2 bases from J, with 6 bases in between. The CDR3 protein is CATRAGNTIYF. CDR3 bases: TGTGCCACACGGGCTGGAAACACCATATATTTT.

The genes are TRBV24-1 and TRBJ2-3; 16 bases map to TRBD2. CDR1 and CDR2 from the germline V gene are KGHDR and SFDVKD. This CDR3 contains 19 residues. Trimming took 4 bases from V and 1 from J; bases not matched to a gene: 7. CDR3 residues: CATSDHGTSGGDGTDTQYF. The CDR3 bases are TGTGCCACCAGTGACCACGGGACTAGCGGGGGGGATGGCACAGATACGCAGTATTTT.

In DNA form, the CDR3 reads TGTGCCAGCAGCCCGGGGGGGGCCTGGGGTAATTCACCCCTCCACTTT. This translates into CASSPGGAWGNSPLHF. The genes are TRBV5-8 and TRBJ1-6; tentative D call: TRBD1 (6 bases). The CDR3 has 16 residues. Per the germline V gene, CDR1 is SGHTS and CDR2 is YDEGEE. Trimming removed 4 bases from V and 6 bases from J, with 17 bases in between.

J is TRBJ1-6 and V is TRBV3-1 (or the pseudogene TRBV3-2); the D gene is possibly TRBD1 (6 bases). Trimming stripped 0 bases from V and 6 bases from J, with 9 bases between. The germline V gene encodes CDR1 LGHDT and CDR2 YNNKEL (reference sequence). The CDR3 runs 15 residues. CDR3 sequence (DNA): TGTGCCAGCAGCCAAGATGTCAGGGGTAATTCACCCCTCCACTTT. Amino acid sequence: CASSQDVRGNSPLHF.